This T cell receptor beta chain came from a study of cytomegalovirus exposure and HLA in healthy donors. Study as a whole: Genotyping of hundreds of donors showed that 65% to 90% belonged to the Caucasian-associated ancestry cluster. Study findings and constraints: Several of the most significant clusters appeared linked to common viral pathogens, based on a later analysis.

Turning to this clone: Its antigen remains unidentified.

Each donor was healthy, and each was a bone marrow donor. V lost 2 bases and J lost 0, with 12 bases in between. There are 16 residues in the CDR3. The germline gives CDR1 SGDLS, CDR2 YYNGEE. PCR used 60 Vbeta primers and 13 Jbeta primers. This table comes from immunoSEQ multiplex PCR, and its TCRdb copy is limited to in-frame clones, with some not included. The data contain under 200,000 clones, roughly 72% of them singletons. The chain recombines TRBV9 with TRBJ2-1; possibly TRBD2 for D (5 bases). The sequence came from a man aged 30 to 39 in good health and CMV-seronegative. The sequencing input was PBMCs. Here the CDR3 reads CASSVMEDLSYNEQFF. The CDR3 DNA reads as TGTGCCAGCAGCGTCATGGAGGATCTCTCCTACAATGAGCAGTTCTTC.